This note documents a single T cell receptor beta chain sequence. The antigen is not known. These data are taken from a study of vaccination and CD4 T cells after COVID-19. Treatment given: roughly 11-day PBMC culture with coronavirus spike peptide pools or control peptides (ViraFEST assay). Sequence data for DNA of cultured CD4+ T cells were generated by the Oncomine TCR Beta short-read assay. It was cultured CD4+ T cells from which genomic DNA was extracted. Via MiXCR, TCRdb re-called the PCR reads, giving one row per CDR3 protein. This table has 14,000 to 15,000 distinct CDR3 sequences, approximately 51% appearing once. The origin of this receptor is a human donor with COVID-19. Specimen: cultured CD4+ T cells from blood, collected after SARS-CoV-2 vaccination.

The CDR3 loop is CASSFAGQGGNQPQHF. The CDR3 nucleotides read TGTGCCAGCAGCTTCGCGGGACAGGGAGGCAATCAGCCCCAGCATTTT. The rearrangement uses TRBV7-9 and TRBJ1-5; TRBD1 matches 9 bases. V gave up 3 bases and J gave up 2 bases; unmatched junction bases: 5. The CDR3 is 16 residues long. Germline values: CDR1 SEHNR, CDR2 FQNEAQ (reference sequence).